This entry lists 30 T cell receptor beta chains sequenced from one sample in a study of cytotoxic CD8 clonotypes in ibrutinib-treated CLL. Repertoires were generated with immunoSEQ multiplex PCR, while TCRdb's copy carries only in-frame clones and drops some. The top ten hold about an eighth of the sample, which has over 200,000 clones, approximately 75% seen once. The sample was PBMCs, taken after 12 months of ibrutinib treatment. The receptors shown here come from a human donor with chronic lymphocytic leukemia.

The chain joins TRBV7-9 to TRBJ2-1; TRBD2 aligns across 9 bases. The ends lost 6 bases at V and 15 bases at J; junction bases unmatched: 9. Germline V gene lookup returns CDR1 SEHNR and CDR2 FQNEAQ (reference sequence). The CDR3 length is 12 residues. DNA for the CDR3: TGTGCCAGCAGAGATATAGCGGGAGAGGTGTTCTTC. Amino acid sequence: CASRDIAGEVFF.

V and J are TRBV7-9 and TRBJ1-1; 9 positions match TRBD1. CDR1 and CDR2 from the germline V gene are SEHNR and FQNEAQ (reference sequence). The CDR3 covers 14 residues. V shed 7 bases, J shed 2 bases, and the junction held 5 bases outside the gene matches. CDR3 DNA: TGTGCCAGCATCCGGACAGGGGCAAACACTGAAGCTTTCTTT. It encodes CASIRTGANTEAFF. The full variable domain, with the rest looked up from reference TRBV7-9 and TRBJ1-1, is DTGVSQNPRHKITKRGQNVTFRCDPISEHNRLYWYRQTLGQGPEFLTYFQNEAQLEKSRLLSDRFSAERPKGSFSTLEIQRTEQGDSAMYLCASIRTGANTEAFFGQGTRLTVV.

The DNA of the CDR3 is TGCGCCAGCAGCCTCCGGGACAGGGGGCACGAGCAGTACTTC. It yields the protein CASSLRDRGHEQYF. The chain is built from TRBV4-1 and TRBJ2-7; TRBD1 matches at 12 bases. Looked up from germline, CDR1 is MGHRA and CDR2 is YSYEKL. V was clipped by 4 bases and J by 5 bases; unmatched bases: 3. This CDR3 comprises 14 residues.

This clone was detected once. V usage is TRBV6-5 and J usage is TRBJ1-1; D perhaps matches TRBD1 (6 bases). The CDR3 runs 14 residues. V dropped 6 bases and J dropped 1 base, with 12 bases sitting between them. CDR1 is MNHEY and CDR2 is SVGAGI in the germline V gene. CDR3 sequence reads: CASSPMGANTEAFF. The CDR3 DNA is TGTGCCAGCAGCCCCATGGGGGCGAACACTGAAGCTTTCTTT.

The chain is built from TRBV27 and TRBJ2-7; D may be TRBD1 (6 bases). CDR1 and CDR2 (germline): MNHEY, SMNVEV (reference sequence). The CDR3 consists of 14 residues. V lost 2 bases and J 3 bases, leaving 11 bases between the germline ends. The CDR3, as DNA: TGTGCCAGCAGTTTACACAGGGAAGGCTACGAGCAGTACTTC. This translates into CASSLHREGYEQYF.

The gene calls are TRBV11-2 and TRBJ2-5, with TRBD2 matching over 16 bases. CDR1 and CDR2 (germline): SGHAT, FQNNGV. CDR3 size: 18 residues. Trimming at V came to 5 bases and at J to 2 bases, leaving 8 bases not matched to a gene. The CDR3 sequence: CASSQGLAGGWRQETQYF. The CDR3, as DNA: TGTGCCAGCAGCCAGGGACTAGCGGGAGGGTGGAGACAAGAGACCCAGTACTTC. Based on the CDR3 plus reference TRBV11-2 and TRBJ2-5, the full variable domain is EAGVAQSPRYKIIEKRQSVAFWCNPISGHATLYWYQQILGQGPKLLIQFQNNGVVDDSQLPKDRFSAERLKGVDSTLKIQPAKLEDSAVYLCASSQGLAGGWRQETQYFGPGTRLLVL.

The chain joins TRBV6-5 to TRBJ1-1, with TRBD1 matching 7 bases. The CDR3 length is 15 residues. Germline trimming cut 8 bases from V and 1 base from J; bases unmatched to any gene: 10. Germline assignment: CDR1 MNHEY and CDR2 SVGAGI. The CDR3 bases are TGTGCCAGCGAACAAAGGGGGCGCAGGAACACTGAAGCTTTCTTT. Its translation is CASEQRGRRNTEAFF.

The V gene is TRBV7-3, the J gene TRBJ1-4, with a possible D match to TRBD1 (6 bases). The CDR3 has 17 amino acids. Germline assignment: CDR1 SGHTA and CDR2 FQGTGA. V lost 1 base and J lost 0, with 12 bases in between. The DNA for the CDR3 is TGTGCCAGCAGCTTAAAAGGGACAACTACAACTAATGAAAAACTGTTTTTT. This encodes CASSLKGTTTTNEKLFF.

The chain has TRBV5-6 and TRBJ2-7, with D unresolved. Germline-derived CDR1 and CDR2 are SGHDT and YYEEEE. Trimming pared 0 bases from V and 4 bases from J, leaving 11 bases between. This CDR3 has 14 amino acids. CDR3 loop: CASSLGGFWYEQYF. In nucleotides, the CDR3 is TGTGCCAGCAGCTTGGGGGGTTTCTGGTACGAGCAGTACTTC.

This clone turned up a few times. The gene calls are TRBV19 and TRBJ1-5, with TRBD1 as a possible D gene (5 bases). Trimming took 6 bases from V and 9 from J, leaving 15 bases between them. The length of the CDR3 is 13 residues. CDR1 is LNHDA, CDR2 SQIVND, per germline (reference sequence). CDR3 in DNA: TGTGCCAGTAGCCCCTCTTTGGGGCGGCCCCAGCATTTT. Translating gives CASSPSLGRPQHF.

This clone was seen only a few times. The J gene is TRBJ2-2, the V gene TRBV7-9, with TRBD2 matching over 14 bases. Germline CDR1 is SEHNR and CDR2 is FQNEAQ (reference sequence). The CDR3 extends over 16 amino acids. The V gene end was trimmed by 6 bases and the J gene end by 5 bases; junction bases not matched to a gene: 5. DNA for the CDR3: TGTGCCAGCAGACCAGGACTAGCGGGGGGAACCGGGGAGCTGTTTTTT. Encoded protein: CASRPGLAGGTGELFF. The full variable domain, rest sourced from reference TRBV7-9 and TRBJ2-2, is DTGVSQNPRHKITKRGQNVTFRCDPISEHNRLYWYRQTLGQGPEFLTYFQNEAQLEKSRLLSDRFSAERPKGSFSTLEIQRTEQGDSAMYLCASRPGLAGGTGELFFGEGSRLTVL.

The J gene is TRBJ2-7, the V gene TRBV11-2, with D maybe TRBD2 (6 bases). V was clipped by 4 bases and J by 7 bases, with 17 bases between them. The CDR3 is made up of 14 amino acids. Germline CDR1 reads SGHAT; CDR2 reads FQNNGV. CDR3 in DNA: TGTGCCAGCAGCTCCCTCGGGACTGGGGGAGAGCAGTACTTC. As protein: CASSSLGTGGEQYF.

The genes are TRBV4-2 and TRBJ2-1; 8 bases line up with TRBD2. Germline values: CDR1 LGHNA, CDR2 YNFKEQ. CDR3 length: 14 residues. Germline trimming cut 1 base from V and 8 bases from J; bases unmatched to any gene: 4. The CDR3 DNA sequence: TGTGCCAGCAGCCAAGGACCGACTAGCGATGAGCAGTTCTTC. It encodes CASSQGPTSDEQFF.

The chain combines TRBV7-3 with TRBJ2-1; 13 nucleotides match TRBD2. The CDR3 extends over 17 amino acids. With V trimmed by 5 bases and J by 2 bases, 6 bases remained unmatched. Germline CDR1 is SGHTA and CDR2 is FQGTGA. DNA for the CDR3: TGTGCCAGCAGCAAAGGACTAGCGGGGGTACCCTACAATGAGCAGTTCTTC. As protein: CASSKGLAGVPYNEQFF.

This clone has only a few counts. The chain couples TRBV27 to TRBJ2-2, with no clear D. The germline V gene encodes CDR1 MNHEY and CDR2 SMNVEV (reference sequence). Deletions cut 2 bases from V and 0 bases from J, with 7 bases between. CDR3 length: 15 amino acids. This chain's CDR3 is CASSLSFANTGELFF. The CDR3, as DNA: TGTGCCAGCAGTTTAAGTTTCGCGAACACCGGGGAGCTGTTTTTT.

V and J are TRBV13 and TRBJ2-1; 16 nucleotides agree with TRBD2. Trimming removed 4 bases from V and 4 bases from J; junction bases left unmatched: 13. The CDR3 totals 20 residues. In germline, CDR1 is PRHDT, CDR2 FYEKMQ (reference sequence). The CDR3 DNA sequence: TGTGCCAGCAGCTCCTGGACCGGGACTAGCGGGGGGGCATCATACAATGAGCAGTTCTTC. Amino acids: CASSSWTGTSGGASYNEQFF.

This clone was recorded once. This chain joins TRBV5-1 and TRBJ2-1, with D unclear. The CDR3 has 15 amino acids. CDR1 and CDR2 from the germline V gene are SGHRS and YFSETQ. The V gene lost 4 bases and the J gene lost 2 bases, with 13 bases spanning the gap. This chain's CDR3 is CASSPTGEPYNEQFF. CDR3 nucleotide sequence: TGCGCCAGCAGCCCCACGGGTGAGCCCTACAATGAGCAGTTCTTC.

J is TRBJ1-5 and V is TRBV6-1; the D is unclear. V was pared by 8 bases and J by 6 bases, with 2 bases between. CDR3 length equals 9 residues. The V gene's germline CDR1 is MNHNS and CDR2 SASEGT. In DNA, the CDR3 is TGTGCCAGCGGTCAGCCCCAGCATTTT. This translates into CASGQPQHF.

V is TRBV28 and J is TRBJ2-1, with TRBD2 identical over 8 bases. The V gene's germline CDR1 is MDHEN and CDR2 SYDVKM. The CDR3 totals 14 residues. V lost 7 bases to trimming and J lost 7 bases; unmatched junction nucleotides: 9. CDR3 in amino acids: CASNTGTRRNEQFF. The CDR3 region has the DNA TGTGCCAGCAACACCGGGACTAGACGGAATGAGCAGTTCTTC.

The rearrangement uses TRBV14 and TRBJ2-1; 8 bases line up with TRBD1. V gave up 2 bases and J gave up 2 bases; unmatched junction bases: 2. Germline assignment: CDR1 SGHDN and CDR2 FVKESK. There are 15 residues in the CDR3. The CDR3 region is CASSQYRGTYNEQFF. The CDR3 DNA follows: TGTGCCAGCAGCCAATACAGGGGGACCTACAATGAGCAGTTCTTC.

This rearrangement joins TRBV18 to TRBJ2-7; TRBD1 or TRBD2 may be the D gene (5 bases each). Trimming took 3 bases from V and 6 from J, leaving 15 bases between them. This CDR3 has 14 residues. CDR1 is KGHSH and CDR2 is LQKENI in the germline V gene. The CDR3, as DNA: TGTGCCAGCTCACCCAGGGACGGGGAGATCGAGCAGTACTTC. It translates to CASSPRDGEIEQYF.

V and J are TRBV6-5 and TRBJ1-2; D gene uncertain. Germline V gene data show CDR1 as MNHEY and CDR2 as SVGAGI. The CDR3 is 13 amino acids. Trimming pared 0 bases from V and 0 bases from J, leaving 2 bases between. CDR3 residues: CASSYSTNYGYTF. The CDR3 DNA reads TGTGCCAGCAGTTACTCTACTAACTATGGCTACACCTTC.

Many counts were recorded for this clone. This chain uses TRBV4-2 with TRBJ2-5; TRBD2 agrees at 9 bases. CDR3 length equals 14 residues. Germline V gene data show CDR1 as LGHNA and CDR2 as YNFKEQ. The V gene end was trimmed by 3 bases and the J gene end by 4 bases; junction bases not matched to a gene: 3. As DNA, the CDR3 is TGTGCCAGCAGCCAGACTAGCGGCCCAGAGACCCAGTACTTC. This encodes CASSQTSGPETQYF.

This rearrangement joins TRBV2 to TRBJ2-7; a possible D gene is TRBD2 (6 bases). V lost 3 bases and J 0 bases, leaving 12 bases between the germline ends. CDR1 is SNHLY, CDR2 FYNNEI, per germline. This CDR3 is built from 15 residues. The CDR3 sequence is CASSEMVAVSYEQYF. CDR3 DNA: TGTGCCAGCAGTGAGATGGTAGCGGTCTCCTACGAGCAGTACTTC.

J is TRBJ2-7 and V is TRBV18; possible D gene TRBD2, 6 bases. CDR1 is KGHSH, CDR2 LQKENI, per germline. Trimming shortened V by 4 bases and J by 3 bases, and 13 bases separated the two germline ends. This CDR3 region has 14 residues. The CDR3 bases are TGTGCCAGCTCACGCATTCAGGGAGGCTACGAGCAGTACTTC. As protein: CASSRIQGGYEQYF.

The chain couples TRBV6-4 to TRBJ2-2, with D tentatively TRBD1 (5 bases). Germline V gene lookup returns CDR1 MRHNA and CDR2 SNTAGT. This CDR3 region has 14 residues. The V end lost 5 bases, the J end lost 2 bases, and 9 bases lay between the germline ends. The CDR3 loop is CASSIGQNTGELFF. DNA of the CDR3: TGTGCCAGCAGTATAGGACAAAACACCGGGGAGCTGTTTTTT.

The DNA for the CDR3 is TGTGCCAGCAGCTTAGATACCAGGCACCTATCCCTCTCTGGGGCCAACGTCCTGACTTTC. The encoded protein is CASSLDTRHLSLSGANVLTF. The chain uses TRBV11-2 and TRBJ2-6; no clear D. Germline lookup yields CDR1 SGHAT and CDR2 FQNNGV. Trimming removed 0 bases at V and 0 bases at J, with 18 bases between. The CDR3 contains 20 residues.

V usage is TRBV2 and J usage is TRBJ1-5; D gene ambiguous. V dropped 6 bases and J dropped 5 bases, with 14 bases sitting between them. From germline, CDR1 is SNHLY and CDR2 FYNNEI. The CDR3 sequence is 14 residues long. CDR3 nucleotide sequence: TGTGCCAGCAGCCCGTACGGGCCCCATCAGCCCCAGCATTTT. Amino acids: CASSPYGPHQPQHF.

This clone showed up just once. V is TRBV19 and J is TRBJ2-4, with D tentatively TRBD2 (5 bases). CDR3 size: 16 residues. The V end was cut by 3 bases, the J end by 1 base, with 13 bases between. The germline CDR1 and CDR2 sequences are LNHDA and SQIVND (reference sequence). The CDR3 DNA sequence: TGTGCCAGTAGTATTTTTGTGGGAGCGGCCAAAAACATTCAGTACTTC. Residues: CASSIFVGAAKNIQYF.

This clone was observed a handful of times. This sequence joins TRBV5-6 and TRBJ2-7; D is uncertain. This CDR3 has 11 amino acids. Trimming pared 1 base from V and 7 bases from J, leaving 6 bases between. CDR1 is SGHDT, CDR2 YYEEEE, per germline. The CDR3, as DNA: TGTGCCAGCAGCTTGTCCGGGGAGCAGTACTTC. Translated, it gives CASSLSGEQYF.